The rows below give T cell receptor beta chains drawn from one sample of a study of somatic mutations in cytotoxic T cells in rheumatoid arthritis. Assay used: immunoSEQ multiplex PCR; TCRdb lists only in-frame clones, some missing. In the table there are tens of thousands of clones, 65% to 85% of which are singletons. The material sequenced was CD8+ T cells sorted from blood. The origin of the receptors is an adult with rheumatoid arthritis. The CDR3 runs from the conserved cysteine through the conserved F or W. The D gene is left open where the match is weak. Expanded clones are given a class, and other clones once, few, many or no size at all.

V: TRBV13
D: -
J: TRBJ1-2
size: -
DNA: TGTGCCAGCAGCCCTCTAATCAGGGGCGCCTATGGCTACACCTTC
CDR3: CASSPLIRGAYGYTF

V: TRBV5-1
D: -
J: TRBJ2-3
size: -
DNA: TGCGCCAGCAGCCTGGGGGCGGGGATCACAGATACGCAGTATTTT
CDR3: CASSLGAGITDTQYF

V: TRBV27
D: TRBD1
J: TRBJ2-3
size: -
DNA: TGTGCCAGCAGTTTGGGACAGGGGATCGTTACGCAGTATTTT
CDR3: CASSLGQGIVTQYF

V: TRBV15
D: -
J: TRBJ1-2
size: few
DNA: TGTGCCACCAGCACCCCGTCCGTGTCTTATGGCTACACCTTC
CDR3: CATSTPSVSYGYTF

V: TRBV5-6
D: -
J: TRBJ1-4
size: -
DNA: TGTGCCAGCAGGGACAGTGCAACTAATGAAAAACTGTTTTTT
CDR3: CASRDSATNEKLFF

V: TRBV12-5
D: TRBD2
J: TRBJ2-5
size: -
DNA: TGTGCTAGTGGTTTTAGATCGCCTAGCGGGGCGGAGACCCAGTACTTC
CDR3: CASGFRSPSGAETQYF

V: TRBV9
D: -
J: TRBJ2-3
size: -
DNA: TGTGCCAGCAGCGCCCGTTTCGAGGCCTTTCCTACAGATACGCAGTATTTT
CDR3: CASSARFEAFPTDTQYF

V: TRBV29-1
D: -
J: TRBJ2-1
size: -
DNA: TGCAGCGTTAATCCGGGACAAAGACCGAATGAGCAGTTCTTC
CDR3: CSVNPGQRPNEQFF

V: TRBV7-9
D: -
J: TRBJ2-5
size: once
DNA: TGTGCCAGCAGCCCCCTTGGCGGGGGCGGTGAGACCCAGTACTTC
CDR3: CASSPLGGGGETQYF

V: TRBV18
D: TRBD1
J: TRBJ1-6
size: -
DNA: TGTGCCAGCTCACAGGACAGGGCAGAAAATGGTTTACCCCTCCACTTT
CDR3: CASSQDRAENGLPLHF

V: TRBV7-6
D: -
J: TRBJ2-2
size: -
DNA: TGTGCCAGCAGCCTTTACCGATCAGCCACCGGGGAGCTGTTTTTT
CDR3: CASSLYRSATGELFF

V: TRBV6-5
D: TRBD1
J: TRBJ1-1
size: -
DNA: TGTGCCAGCAGTTACGGGACAGGGGTTGAAGCTTTCTTT
CDR3: CASSYGTGVEAFF

V: TRBV6-5
D: -
J: TRBJ2-1
size: -
DNA: TGTGCCAGTTACGGGGGCGTAAACAATGAGCAGTTCTTC
CDR3: CASYGGVNNEQFF